Following are 27 T cell receptor beta chains from one sample sequenced in a study of technical replicates of blood from a few donors (dated by TCRdb to 2016 to 2017). The library came from the immunoSEQ multiplex PCR assay. This is the immuneACCESS table as TCRdb keeps it, with only in-frame sequences that have V and J called. A part of the clones is gone; compared with another copy, unresolved V genes explain less than half, and the rest is unexplained. Here the sample has tens of thousands of clones; approximately 94% occur a single time. The ten largest clones add up to 0.25% of the sample. The specimen sequenced was T cells isolated from PBMCs. The origin of the receptors is a human donor in good health.

This clone was seen only a few times. V usage is TRBV6-1 and J usage is TRBJ2-7, with 10 nucleotides matching TRBD2. This CDR3 spans 14 amino acids. Per germline, CDR1 MNHNS and CDR2 SASEGT. With 6 bases clipped from V and 3 bases from J, the junction kept 5 bases outside the gene matches. CDR3 protein: CASRLAGEYYEQYF. For the CDR3, the DNA is TGTGCCAGCAGGCTAGCGGGAGAATACTACGAGCAGTACTTC.

This chain uses TRBV4-1 with TRBJ1-2; D gene ambiguous. The V gene's germline CDR1 is MGHRA and CDR2 YSYEKL. Trimming took off 1 base at V and 6 bases at J, with 9 bases between the two ends. The CDR3 sequence is 13 residues long. CDR3 sequence: CASSQAGIHGYTF. The CDR3 DNA is TGCGCCAGCAGCCAAGCGGGGATTCATGGCTACACCTTC.

The chain uses TRBV2 and TRBJ1-1, with 8 bases lining up with TRBD1. This CDR3 is 14 amino acids long. Trimming cost V 5 bases and J 4 bases; bases outside gene matches: 6. CDR1 SNHLY and CDR2 FYNNEI come from the germline V gene. In DNA, the CDR3 is TGTGCCAGCAGTTCTTGGACAGGGAGCACTGAAGCTTTCTTT. It codes for CASSSWTGSTEAFF.

The chain links TRBV29-1 to TRBJ1-4, with unresolved D. Trimming left V 3 bases short and J 8 bases short, with 16 bases between. Germline CDR1 and CDR2: SQVTM and ANQGSEA. This CDR3 has 14 residues. The CDR3 spells CSVEPLGPAEKLFF. CDR3 in DNA: TGCAGCGTTGAGCCTCTGGGCCCGGCAGAAAAACTGTTTTTT. Full variable domain (rest looked up from reference TRBV29-1 and TRBJ1-4): SAVISQKPSRDICQRGTSLTIQCQVDSQVTMMFWYRQQPGQSLTLIATANQGSEATYESGFVIDKFPISRPNLTFSTLTVSNMSPEDSSIYLCSVEPLGPAEKLFFGSGTQLSVL.

The chain joins TRBV11-2 to TRBJ2-1; 9 bases fit TRBD2. Per the germline V gene, CDR1 is SGHAT and CDR2 is FQNNGV. The CDR3 is 15 amino acids. V trimming: 5 bases; J trimming: 4 bases; junction bases outside the gene matches: 6. The CDR3 DNA is TGTGCCAGCAGCCCTTGGACTAGCGTATACAATGAGCAGTTCTTC. This translates into CASSPWTSVYNEQFF. The variable domain in full, completed from reference TRBV11-2 and TRBJ2-1, reads EAGVAQSPRYKIIEKRQSVAFWCNPISGHATLYWYQQILGQGPKLLIQFQNNGVVDDSQLPKDRFSAERLKGVDSTLKIQPAKLEDSAVYLCASSPWTSVYNEQFFGPGTRLTVL.

V is TRBV18 and J is TRBJ2-6, with a possible D match to TRBD1 (6 bases). The germline CDR1 and CDR2 sequences are KGHSH and LQKENI. There are 17 residues in the CDR3. V was cut by 0 bases and J by 2 bases, with 11 bases left in between. The CDR3 reads CASSPPENRAGANVLTF. The CDR3 region has the DNA TGTGCCAGCTCACCACCAGAAAACAGGGCTGGGGCCAACGTCCTGACTTTC.

This chain joins TRBV11-2 and TRBJ2-1, with TRBD2 as a possible D gene (5 bases). The V end was cut by 5 bases, the J end by 4 bases, with 24 bases between. Looked up from germline, CDR1 is SGHAT and CDR2 is FQNNGV. This CDR3 has 18 residues. CDR3 residues: CASSNHNLGGWSYNEQFF. CDR3 coding DNA: TGTGCCAGCAGCAACCACAATTTGGGCGGGTGGAGTTACAATGAGCAGTTCTTC. Complete variable domain (other parts from reference TRBV11-2 and TRBJ2-1): EAGVAQSPRYKIIEKRQSVAFWCNPISGHATLYWYQQILGQGPKLLIQFQNNGVVDDSQLPKDRFSAERLKGVDSTLKIQPAKLEDSAVYLCASSNHNLGGWSYNEQFFGPGTRLTVL.

The chain carries TRBV19 and TRBJ1-2, with D hard to call. The V end lost 6 bases, the J end lost 1 base, and 12 bases lay between the germline ends. Germline values: CDR1 LNHDA, CDR2 SQIVND (reference sequence). The CDR3 covers 14 residues. In DNA form, the CDR3 reads TGTGCCAGTAGCTCGAGTGAAGATAACTATGGCTACACCTTC. Its protein product is CASSSSEDNYGYTF. Combining the CDR3 with reference TRBV19 and TRBJ1-2 gives the whole variable domain DGGITQSPKYLFRKEGQNVTLSCEQNLNHDAMYWYRQDPGQGLRLIYYSQIVNDFQKGDIAEGYSVSREKKESFPLTVTSAQKNPTAFYLCASSSSEDNYGYTFGSGTRLTVV.

In its sample, this clone was seen a few times. The rearrangement joins TRBV6-1 to TRBJ1-6; TRBD1 is a possible D gene (6 bases). The length of the CDR3 is 13 residues. Germline V gene data show CDR1 as MNHNS and CDR2 as SASEGT. The V end was cut by 4 bases, the J end by 7 bases, with 8 bases between. This CDR3 is CASSGQANSPLHF. In nucleotides, the CDR3 is TGTGCCAGCAGTGGACAGGCCAATTCACCCCTCCACTTT.

The chain couples TRBV6-5 to TRBJ2-7, with D possibly being TRBD1 (6 bases). The CDR3 sequence is 12 residues long. Germline V gene lookup returns CDR1 MNHEY and CDR2 SVGAGI. V lost 8 bases and J lost 4, with 12 bases in between. CDR3 region: CASFSGVYEQYF. The CDR3 DNA reads as TGTGCCAGCTTTTCAGGGGTTTACGAGCAGTACTTC.

This clone is a singleton in its sample. The chain carries TRBV11-3 and TRBJ2-7, with 7 bases identical to TRBD1. The CDR3 sequence is 14 residues long. V was pared by 5 bases and J by 3 bases, with 7 bases of the junction left unmatched. Per the germline V gene, CDR1 is SGHNT and CDR2 is YENEEA. CDR3 nucleotide sequence: TGTGCCAGCAGCACCTACCGGGACAGCTACGAGCAGTACTTC. It codes for CASSTYRDSYEQYF.

This chain joins TRBV5-1 and TRBJ1-2, with TRBD1 as a possible D gene (5 bases). Germline V gene data show CDR1 as SGHRS and CDR2 as YFSETQ. CDR3 length equals 15 residues. With 0 bases removed from V and 4 bases from J, the gap between germline ends came to 13 bases. CDR3 bases: TGCGCCAGCAGCTTGGCCCGGCAGGGTTCCTATGGCTACACCTTC. Amino acids: CASSLARQGSYGYTF. Based on the CDR3 plus reference TRBV5-1 and TRBJ1-2, the full variable domain is KAGVTQTPRYLIKTRGQQVTLSCSPISGHRSVSWYQQTPGQGLQFLFEYFSETQRNKGNFPGRFSGRQFSNSRSEMNVSTLELGDSALYLCASSLARQGSYGYTFGSGTRLTVV.

The gene calls are TRBV4-1 and TRBJ2-5; 8 bases are shared with TRBD1. CDR1 is MGHRA and CDR2 is YSYEKL in the germline V gene. This CDR3 has 14 residues. V was clipped by 5 bases and J by 5 bases; unmatched bases: 7. CDR3 protein: CASSGQGRTETQYF. The CDR3 coding sequence is TGCGCCAGCAGCGGACAGGGTAGGACGGAGACCCAGTACTTC.

The chain joins TRBV19 to TRBJ2-5; no reliable D call. The germline V and J ends were trimmed by 5 bases and 4 bases, with 17 bases remaining between them. Germline CDR1 reads LNHDA; CDR2 reads SQIVND (reference sequence). The CDR3 is made up of 15 amino acids. DNA of the CDR3: TGTGCCAGTAGTCGCCAACACGGGTCACGAGAGACCCAGTACTTC. Protein product: CASSRQHGSRETQYF.

The chain recombines TRBV9 with TRBJ2-7; TRBD1 matches 9 bases. Trimming took 0 bases from V and 5 from J; bases not matched to a gene: 9. Germline lookup yields CDR1 SGDLS and CDR2 YYNGEE. The CDR3 loop spans 16 amino acids. The CDR3 DNA is TGTGCCAGCAGCGTAGGACCGGGACAGGGCGAAGACGAGCAGTACTTC. It yields the protein CASSVGPGQGEDEQYF.

V and J are TRBV5-1 and TRBJ2-1, with D tentatively TRBD2 (5 bases). Trimming took off 4 bases at V and 8 bases at J, with 19 bases between the two ends. Germline V lookup: CDR1 SGHRS, CDR2 YFSETQ. CDR3 length: 15 residues. The CDR3 loop is CASSKAVGWGDEQFF. CDR3 nucleotide sequence: TGCGCCAGCAGCAAAGCGGTCGGGTGGGGAGATGAGCAGTTCTTC.

In this sample, this clone turned up once. The chain recombines TRBV7-9 with TRBJ1-2, with D uncertain. Germline CDR1 and CDR2: SEHNR and FQNEAQ (reference sequence). The V gene lost 5 bases and the J gene lost 0 bases, with 7 bases spanning the gap. CDR3 length: 13 residues. CDR3 nucleotide sequence: TGTGCCAGCAGCGCTAGCTCTAACTATGGCTACACCTTC. Residues: CASSASSNYGYTF.

The V call is TRBV5-6, the J call TRBJ2-5; the match to TRBD2 covers 8 bases. The ends lost 1 base at V and 1 base at J; junction bases unmatched: 6. Per germline, CDR1 SGHDT and CDR2 YYEEEE. This CDR3 is 16 amino acids long. The chain's CDR3 is CASSLLSGLGQETQYF. The DNA of the CDR3 is TGTGCCAGCAGCTTGCTGTCGGGACTAGGCCAAGAGACCCAGTACTTC.

This clone was seen only once. V is TRBV6-5 and J is TRBJ1-2; 7 nucleotides agree with TRBD1. CDR3 length: 13 amino acids. CDR1 is MNHEY, CDR2 SVGAGI, per germline. Trimming cost V 4 bases and J 1 base; bases outside gene matches: 0. CDR3 sequence: CASSWDSNYGYTF. The CDR3 DNA reads as TGTGCCAGCAGTTGGGACAGTAACTATGGCTACACCTTC.

CDR3 in DNA: TGTGCCAGCAGTTTTACCCCCCATATCGGACAGGGCTTGGCCTGGGAGCAGTACTTC. This gives the protein CASSFTPHIGQGLAWEQYF. This rearrangement joins TRBV28 to TRBJ2-7; 8 bases line up with TRBD1. The CDR3 runs to 19 residues. Germline loops: CDR1 MDHEN, CDR2 SYDVKM. Trimming cost V 3 bases and J 7 bases; bases outside gene matches: 23.

This sequence joins TRBV6-6 and TRBJ1-5; the match to TRBD1 covers 7 bases. The trim removed 5 bases at V and 3 bases at J, leaving 7 bases unmatched. This CDR3 has 15 residues. The germline CDR1 and CDR2 sequences are MNHNY and SVGAGI (reference sequence). The CDR3 region is CASSAGQSFNQPQHF. The CDR3 DNA is TGTGCCAGCAGTGCGGGACAGTCTTTCAATCAGCCCCAGCATTTT.

This chain joins TRBV7-8 and TRBJ2-7, with D maybe TRBD2 (7 bases). The length of the CDR3 is 13 residues. Germline CDR1 is SGHVS and CDR2 is FQNEAQ. Trimming pared 5 bases from V and 3 bases from J, leaving 11 bases between. The CDR3 DNA reads TGTGCCAGCAGCCGGGGGGCCGGCTACGAGCAGTACTTC. This codes for CASSRGAGYEQYF.

The chain links TRBV10-1 to TRBJ2-7; 8 positions match TRBD1. After removal of 4 bases from V and 2 bases from J, the junction contained 4 bases not matched to a gene. The germline V gene has CDR1 WNHNN and CDR2 SYGVQD (reference sequence). The CDR3 runs 14 residues. The CDR3 loop reads CASSAGTGAYEQYF. For the CDR3, the DNA is TGCGCCAGCAGTGCGGGGACAGGTGCCTACGAGCAGTACTTC.

This clone showed up just once. The chain couples TRBV6-4 to TRBJ2-3, with TRBD2 as a possible D gene (5 bases). The CDR3 covers 13 residues. Germline V gene data show CDR1 as MRHNA and CDR2 as SNTAGT. Between the trimmed V and J ends, which lost 2 bases and 5 bases, there was a span of 8 bases. CDR3 DNA: TGTGCCAGCAGTGACCGGAGGAGAGATACGCAGTATTTT. It translates to CASSDRRRDTQYF.

This chain uses TRBV27 with TRBJ2-1; 7 nucleotides match TRBD1. The junction had 8 bases not matched to a gene; V was cut back by 6 bases and J by 3 bases. There are 15 residues in the CDR3. Germline V gene data show CDR1 as MNHEY and CDR2 as SMNVEV (reference sequence). DNA for the CDR3: TGTGCCAGCAGCCTTACAGGGGTCATCTACAATGAGCAGTTCTTC. It yields the protein CASSLTGVIYNEQFF.

This chain connects TRBV28 to TRBJ1-2; no firm D call. V was shortened by 3 bases and J by 8 bases, with 10 bases between the two germline ends. CDR1 is MDHEN and CDR2 is SYDVKM in the germline V gene. CDR3 size: 12 residues. This CDR3 reads CASSFIERGYTF. CDR3 bases: TGTGCCAGCAGTTTTATCGAGAGGGGCTACACCTTC.

This sequence joins TRBV10-2 and TRBJ2-5, with 10 nucleotides matching TRBD2. Germline loops: CDR1 WSHSY, CDR2 SAAADI. The V and J ends lost 6 bases and 1 base, in that order; junction bases with no gene match: 2. This CDR3 is 14 amino acids long. CDR3 sequence reads: CASRLAGPQETQYF. In DNA form, the CDR3 reads TGCGCCAGCAGACTAGCGGGGCCCCAAGAGACCCAGTACTTC.